This entry is about one TCR beta chain. V was pared by 8 bases and J by 1 base, with 14 bases between. CDR3 length equals 14 residues. CDR1 is WNHNN, CDR2 SYGVQD, per germline (reference sequence). The data are from a study of cytomegalovirus exposure and HLA in healthy donors. PCR used 60 Vbeta primers and 13 Jbeta primers. Measured with immunoSEQ multiplex PCR; TCRdb has only the in-frame clones, and not every one. Among over 15,000 clones, approximately 80% were seen once, and the ten largest hold roughly a fifth. The sequencing input was PBMCs. The chain is built from TRBV10-1 and TRBJ1-1; D uncertain. This receptor was identified in a human donor in good health. CDR3 sequence: CASSLSPGNTEAFF. CDR3 bases: TGCGCCAGCTCCCTATCGCCGGGGAACACTGAAGCTTTCTTT.